The 20 T cell receptor beta chains reported below all come from one sample, sequenced in a study of sequential checkpoint blockade in melanoma. Profiled with immunoSEQ multiplex PCR; TCRdb holds only in-frame clones, not every one. The table shows tens of thousands of clones, with around nine tenths occurring only once. As for treatment: randomized to nivolumab then ipilimumab (arm A) or the reverse (arm B). The starting material was CD8+ T cells sorted from blood (inferred from file names), obtained from a patient given nivolumab and ipilimumab in sequence. These receptors were collected from a human donor with melanoma.

The CDR3 region is CASSPQGQGGSEQYF. As DNA, the CDR3 is TGCGCCAGCAGCCCCCAGGGGCAGGGTGGGAGCGAGCAGTACTTC. The rearrangement links TRBV4-1 to TRBJ2-7; maybe TRBD1 (6 bases). Germline CDR1 and CDR2: MGHRA and YSYEKL. Trimming cost V 4 bases and J 6 bases, with 19 bases left between them. The length of the CDR3 is 15 residues.

The chain employs TRBV19 and TRBJ2-2; D gene unclear. The CDR3 is made up of 13 amino acids. Germline assignment: CDR1 LNHDA and CDR2 SQIVND (reference sequence). Trimming shortened V by 7 bases and J by 6 bases, and 12 bases separated the two germline ends. CDR3 coding DNA: TGTGCCAGTACAGGCAGGTTGGCCGGGGAGCTGTTTTTT. Protein: CASTGRLAGELFF.

The chain employs TRBV10-3 and TRBJ2-3; 7 bases agree with TRBD1. This CDR3 has 16 residues. Germline CDR1 and CDR2: ENHRY and SYGVKD. V lost 1 base to trimming and J lost 3 bases; unmatched junction nucleotides: 7. CDR3 DNA: TGTGCCATCAGTGAGTTTAAGGGGGCCGGGACAGATACGCAGTATTTT. This encodes CAISEFKGAGTDTQYF.

The sample holds a few counts of this clone. This rearrangement joins TRBV12-2 to TRBJ1-4. TRBV12-2 is recorded as a pseudogene. The CDR3 has 15 amino acids. As DNA, the CDR3 is TGTGCAAGTCGCCCTCGACAGAATTCGGGGGGAAAACTGTTTTTT. This encodes CASRPRQNSGGKLFF.

This clone was picked up a small number of times. The chain is built from TRBV19 and TRBJ2-7; 11 nucleotides align to TRBD2. V shed 4 bases and J 3 bases; nucleotides not matched to a gene: 5. Per germline, CDR1 LNHDA and CDR2 SQIVND (reference sequence). This CDR3 is built from 15 residues. CDR3 in amino acids: CASSTASGRHYEQYF. In DNA, the CDR3 is TGTGCCAGTAGTACCGCTAGCGGGAGGCACTACGAGCAGTACTTC.

The V call is TRBV14, the J call TRBJ2-5; no reliable D call. Germline V gene sequence: CDR1 SGHDN, CDR2 FVKESK. This CDR3 comprises 15 residues. Trimming removed 3 bases from V and 0 bases from J, with 11 bases in between. The CDR3 sequence is CASSQETGYQETQYF. CDR3 DNA: TGTGCCAGCAGCCAGGAGACTGGGTACCAAGAGACCCAGTACTTC.

The chain couples TRBV7-6 to TRBJ1-1, with D possibly matching TRBD1 (6 bases). The germline gives CDR1 SGHVS, CDR2 FNYEAQ. This CDR3 spans 14 amino acids. V was pared by 1 base and J by 2 bases, with 8 bases between. CDR3 loop: CASSLGQVNTEAFF. The DNA for the CDR3 is TGTGCCAGCAGCTTAGGACAGGTTAACACTGAAGCTTTCTTT.

The chain has TRBV15 and TRBJ2-3; tentative D call: TRBD2 (5 bases). V was cut by 0 bases and J by 6 bases, with 13 bases left in between. The CDR3 runs 15 residues. Germline CDR1 is LNHNV and CDR2 is YYDKDF (reference sequence). The CDR3 is CATSRELGGGDTQYF. CDR3 bases: TGTGCCACCAGCAGAGAATTGGGTGGCGGGGATACGCAGTATTTT.

The chain recombines TRBV29-1 with TRBJ2-1; 9 nucleotides align to TRBD2. J lost 4 bases, V lost 6 bases, and 7 bases had no gene match. The V gene's germline CDR1 is SQVTM and CDR2 ANQGSEA. The CDR3 runs to 14 residues. This chain's CDR3 is CSVPLAGRYNEQFF. The CDR3 DNA reads as TGCAGCGTCCCCCTAGCGGGGCGATACAATGAGCAGTTCTTC.

This clone was observed a few times. V gene TRBV19 combines with J gene TRBJ2-7; D perhaps matches TRBD1 (5 bases). In germline, CDR1 is LNHDA, CDR2 SQIVND (reference sequence). The CDR3 extends over 12 amino acids. V was shortened by 1 base and J by 7 bases, with 8 bases between the two germline ends. CDR3 sequence: CASSIGNREQYF. The CDR3 DNA sequence: TGTGCCAGTAGTATAGGAAACAGGGAGCAGTACTTC.

The CDR3: CASSASINFYEQYF. CDR3 sequence (DNA): TGTGCCAGCAGCGCCTCCATTAACTTCTACGAGCAGTACTTC. The chain combines TRBV5-7 with TRBJ2-7; no clear D gene. TRBV5-7 is marked as an open reading frame, function uncertain. The CDR3 is 14 residues long. Trimming shortened V by 4 bases and J by 3 bases, and 14 bases separated the two germline ends.

V usage is TRBV13 and J usage is TRBJ1-6; 11 bases are shared with TRBD1. Germline V gene data show CDR1 as PRHDT and CDR2 as FYEKMQ (reference sequence). The CDR3 covers 16 residues. V lost 5 bases, J lost 7 bases, and 7 bases stayed unmatched. This chain's CDR3 is CASSRAGTGGNSPLHF. CDR3 nucleotide sequence: TGTGCCAGCAGCCGCGCCGGGACAGGGGGGAATTCACCCCTCCACTTT.

This chain joins TRBV4-2 and TRBJ2-3; a possible D gene is TRBD2 (5 bases). This CDR3 comprises 15 residues. With 0 bases removed from V and 5 bases from J, the gap between germline ends came to 12 bases. Germline CDR1 and CDR2: LGHNA and YNFKEQ. This CDR3 reads CASSQDLRGIDTQYF. Here the CDR3 DNA reads TGTGCCAGCAGCCAAGATCTTCGAGGGATAGATACGCAGTATTTT.

This chain joins TRBV7-8 and TRBJ1-1; D is ambiguous. CDR1 SGHVS and CDR2 FQNEAQ come from the germline V gene. V dropped 1 base and J dropped 0 bases, with 3 bases sitting between them. This CDR3 spans 13 amino acids. The CDR3, as DNA: TGTGCCAGCAGCTTAGATATGAACACTGAAGCTTTCTTT. Translated, it gives CASSLDMNTEAFF.

This chain connects TRBV29-1 to TRBJ2-7, with 10 nucleotides matching TRBD1. V trimming: 3 bases; J trimming: 7 bases; junction bases outside the gene matches: 9. CDR3 length: 14 residues. The germline V gene encodes CDR1 SQVTM and CDR2 ANQGSEA. The chain's CDR3 is CSVDDSGQGREQYF. The CDR3 nucleotides read TGCAGCGTTGACGACTCGGGACAGGGGAGAGAGCAGTACTTC.

The genes are TRBV27 and TRBJ1-5, with 7 bases identical to TRBD1. V was clipped by 2 bases and J by 4 bases; unmatched bases: 5. The CDR3 loop spans 15 amino acids. The V gene's germline CDR1 is MNHEY and CDR2 SMNVEV (reference sequence). The chain's CDR3 is CASSLRAGGNQPQHF. In nucleotides, the CDR3 is TGTGCCAGCAGTTTAAGGGCAGGGGGGAATCAGCCCCAGCATTTT.

The rearrangement links TRBV7-9 to TRBJ2-1; 13 bases line up with TRBD2. V lost 5 bases and J lost 4; bases outside the gene matches: 8. The CDR3 has 17 residues. Germline V gene data show CDR1 as SEHNR and CDR2 as FQNEAQ (reference sequence). CDR3 coding DNA: TGTGCCAGCAGCCGGACTAGCGGGGGTCCAACGTACAATGAGCAGTTCTTC. Protein product: CASSRTSGGPTYNEQFF. Using reference TRBV7-9 and TRBJ2-1 for the parts outside the CDR3, the full variable domain is DTGVSQNPRHKITKRGQNVTFRCDPISEHNRLYWYRQTLGQGPEFLTYFQNEAQLEKSRLLSDRFSAERPKGSFSTLEIQRTEQGDSAMYLCASSRTSGGPTYNEQFFGPGTRLTVL.

V usage is TRBV29-1 and J usage is TRBJ1-1, with D tentatively TRBD1 (5 bases). CDR3 length: 12 residues. CDR1 is SQVTM, CDR2 ANQGSEA, per germline. V lost 6 bases, J lost 8 bases, and 16 bases lay in between. The chain's CDR3 is CSVLRGPWEAFF. CDR3 DNA sequence: TGCAGCGTCCTAAGGGGTCCCTGGGAAGCTTTCTTT.

The J gene is TRBJ1-2, the V gene TRBV4-3, with a possible D match to TRBD1 (5 bases). The germline V gene has CDR1 LGHNA and CDR2 YSLEER. The V gene lost 0 bases and the J gene lost 4 bases, with 9 bases spanning the gap. This CDR3 contains 14 residues. The CDR3 nucleotides are TGCGCCAGCAGCCAAGACGGGACTCTCTATGGCTACACCTTC. Its protein is CASSQDGTLYGYTF.

The chain has TRBV6-5 and TRBJ1-4, with D possibly being TRBD1 (5 bases). Trimming left V 0 bases short and J 0 bases short, with 5 bases between. The germline V gene has CDR1 MNHEY and CDR2 SVGAGI. There are 15 residues in the CDR3. CDR3 sequence (DNA): TGTGCCAGCAGTTACTCGACAGCAACTAATGAAAAACTGTTTTTT. As protein: CASSYSTATNEKLFF.